One and the same sample provided the 15 T cell receptor beta chains below, sequenced in a study of CD8 T cells in Susac syndrome. RNA in amounts of about 0.5 to 1 ug was reverse transcribed with random hexamers. MiXCR, run by TCRdb on the immunoSEQ multiplex PCR reads, gives a single entry per CDR3 protein. The sample has about 210,000 distinct CDR3 sequences, around 95% seen once. The sample consisted of CD4+ T cells from PBMCs. The receptors were sampled from a human donor with multiple sclerosis.

The chain uses TRBV27 and TRBJ2-7; possible D gene TRBD2, 6 bases. Trimming cost V 5 bases and J 6 bases, with 17 bases left between them. The CDR3 has 14 amino acids. Germline CDR1 MNHEY, CDR2 SMNVEV (reference sequence). CDR3 nucleotides: TGTGCCAGCAGTCCCGGGAGCGGCTTAACCGAGCAGTACTTC. This encodes CASSPGSGLTEQYF.

Written as DNA, the CDR3 is TGTGCCGGGAAAGATTACAATGAGCAGTTCTTC. Residues: CAGKDYNEQFF. The chain combines TRBV30 with TRBJ2-1, with D uncertain. The CDR3 spans 11 residues. Germline V gives CDR1 GTSNPN, CDR2 SVGIG (reference sequence). The V end was cut by 8 bases, the J end by 4 bases, with 9 bases between. Looking up the rest from reference TRBV30 and TRBJ2-1 gives the full variable domain: SQTIHQWPATLVQPVGSPLSLECTVEGTSNPNLYWYRQAAGRGLQLLFYSVGIGQISSEVPQNLSASRPQDRQFILSSKKLLLSDSGFYLCAGKDYNEQFFGPGTRLTVL.

The chain employs TRBV20-1 and TRBJ2-5, with no clear D. In germline, CDR1 is DFQATT, CDR2 SNEGSKA (reference sequence). Deletions cut 3 bases from V and 5 bases from J, with 10 bases between. The CDR3 covers 12 residues. CDR3 loop: CSASGLGETQYF. CDR3 DNA: TGCAGTGCTAGTGGGCTAGGCGAGACCCAGTACTTC.

This clonotype appeared once. V gene TRBV3-1 combines with J gene TRBJ2-7; 8 bases map to TRBD1. The CDR3 totals 15 residues. CDR1 and CDR2 from the germline V gene are LGHDT and YNNKEL (reference sequence). With V trimmed by 1 base and J by 2 bases, 4 bases remained unmatched. CDR3 sequence: CASSQGTGKTYEQYF. The DNA of the CDR3 is TGTGCCAGCAGCCAAGGGACAGGGAAAACCTACGAGCAGTACTTC.

The rearrangement joins TRBV3-1 to TRBJ2-1; possibly TRBD1 for D (6 bases). Trimming left V 8 bases short and J 12 bases short, with 14 bases between. This CDR3 has 11 residues. CDR1 is LGHDT and CDR2 is YNNKEL in the germline V gene (reference sequence). The CDR3 sequence: CASAQGAGQFF. In nucleotides, the CDR3 is TGTGCCAGCGCACAGGGCGCCGGGCAGTTCTTC.

J is TRBJ2-2 and V is TRBV23-1; D call uncertain. TRBV23-1 qualifies as an ORF whose function is uncertain. V lost 8 bases, J lost 10 bases, and 11 bases lay in between. This CDR3 region has 11 residues. The CDR3 reads CASGYREELFF. In DNA form, the CDR3 reads TGCGCCAGCGGATATAGGGAGGAGCTGTTTTTT.

This chain joins TRBV20-1 and TRBJ2-7, with D possibly matching TRBD1 (6 bases). Germline-derived CDR1 and CDR2 are DFQATT and SNEGSKA (reference sequence). The CDR3 length is 12 residues. The V and J ends lost 6 bases and 2 bases respectively, with 11 bases between them. DNA of the CDR3: TGCAGTGCCCCGGGACACACCTACGAGCAGTACTTC. As protein: CSAPGHTYEQYF.

V usage is TRBV14 and J usage is TRBJ2-1, with D possibly being TRBD2 (6 bases). V was cut by 6 bases and J by 3 bases, with 12 bases left in between. This CDR3 has 14 residues. Germline CDR1 SGHDN, CDR2 FVKESK. The CDR3 is CASSHQRVYNEQFF. DNA for the CDR3: TGTGCCAGCAGTCATCAGCGGGTCTACAATGAGCAGTTCTTC.

The rearrangement uses TRBV12-3 or TRBV12-4 and TRBJ2-7; 10 positions match TRBD2. The CDR3 consists of 17 residues. V gave up 7 bases and J gave up 5 bases; unmatched junction bases: 17. Written as DNA, the CDR3 is TGTGCCAGCACCATCGGGACTAGCGCCAAGAGGACAAACGAGCAGTACTTC. It translates to CASTIGTSAKRTNEQYF.

CDR3 amino acids: CASSPQDRGGYSYTF. The DNA for the CDR3 is TGTGCCAGCAGCCCCCAGGACAGGGGAGGATATAGCTACACCTTC. The chain recombines TRBV7-2 with TRBJ1-2; TRBD1 agrees at 9 bases. Germline V gene sequence: CDR1 SGHTA, CDR2 FQGNSA. J gave up 9 bases and V 5 bases, and 13 bases lay outside the gene matches. This CDR3 is 15 amino acids long.

The J gene is TRBJ1-2, the V gene TRBV6-6; no definite D call. This CDR3 comprises 14 residues. CDR1 and CDR2 (germline): MNHNY, SVGAGI (reference sequence). Trimming shortened V by 3 bases and J by 9 bases, and 17 bases separated the two germline ends. This chain's CDR3 is CASSYDYGQRSYTF. CDR3 DNA sequence: TGTGCCAGCAGTTATGATTATGGGCAAAGGAGCTACACCTTC.

This chain connects TRBV7-2 to TRBJ2-5; 9 bases match TRBD2. This CDR3 has 16 residues. Germline V gene lookup returns CDR1 SGHTA and CDR2 FQGNSA. V shed 1 base, J shed 1 base, and the junction held 4 bases outside the gene matches. CDR3 in DNA: TGTGCCAGCAGCTTAGGGCTAGCGGGGTTCCAAGAGACCCAGTACTTC. Translating it yields CASSLGLAGFQETQYF.

This chain uses TRBV25-1 with TRBJ2-7, with unresolved D. Germline V gene sequence: CDR1 MGHDK, CDR2 SYGVNS. Between the trimmed V and J ends, which lost 0 bases and 9 bases, there was a span of 15 bases. CDR3 length: 14 residues. The CDR3 nucleotides read TGTGCCAGCAGTGAATATCGCCCCTCCCAGGTGCAGTACTTC. This codes for CASSEYRPSQVQYF.

The J gene is TRBJ2-5, the V gene TRBV20-1, with 11 bases identical to TRBD2. The CDR3 contains 15 residues. J was trimmed by 5 bases and V by 6 bases; bases with no gene match: 11. Germline CDR1 is DFQATT and CDR2 is SNEGSKA (reference sequence). This chain's CDR3 is CSAHRSGGAGETQYF. The CDR3, as DNA: TGCAGTGCCCACCGTAGCGGGGGGGCCGGGGAGACCCAGTACTTC.

V gene TRBV4-1 combines with J gene TRBJ2-7; 7 bases fit TRBD1. Germline assignment: CDR1 MGHRA and CDR2 YSYEKL. Trimming took 0 bases from V and 3 from J; bases not matched to a gene: 8. The CDR3 is 16 amino acids. The CDR3 region has the DNA TGCGCCAGCAGCCAAGAAGTACAGGGGACGGGCTACGAGCAGTACTTC. It codes for CASSQEVQGTGYEQYF.